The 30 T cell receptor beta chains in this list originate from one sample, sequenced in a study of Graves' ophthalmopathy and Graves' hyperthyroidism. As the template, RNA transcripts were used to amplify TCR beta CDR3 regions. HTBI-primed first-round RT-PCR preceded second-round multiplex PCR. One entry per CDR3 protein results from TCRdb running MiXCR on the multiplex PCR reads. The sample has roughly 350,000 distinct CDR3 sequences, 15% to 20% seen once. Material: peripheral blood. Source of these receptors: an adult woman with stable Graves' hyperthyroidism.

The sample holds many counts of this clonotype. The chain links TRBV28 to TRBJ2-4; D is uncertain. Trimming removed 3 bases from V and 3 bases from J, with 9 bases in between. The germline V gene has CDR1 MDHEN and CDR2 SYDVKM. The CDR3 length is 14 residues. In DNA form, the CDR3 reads TGTGCCAGCAGTTTGGGAAATAGCAAAAACATTCAGTACTTC. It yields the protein CASSLGNSKNIQYF.

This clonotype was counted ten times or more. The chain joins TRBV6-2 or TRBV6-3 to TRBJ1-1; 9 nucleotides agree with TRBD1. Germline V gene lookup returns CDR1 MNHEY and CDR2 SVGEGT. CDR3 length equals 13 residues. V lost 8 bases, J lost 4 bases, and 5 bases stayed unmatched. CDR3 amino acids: CASSDRGFTEAFF. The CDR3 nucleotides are TGTGCCAGCTCCGACAGGGGGTTCACTGAAGCTTTCTTT.

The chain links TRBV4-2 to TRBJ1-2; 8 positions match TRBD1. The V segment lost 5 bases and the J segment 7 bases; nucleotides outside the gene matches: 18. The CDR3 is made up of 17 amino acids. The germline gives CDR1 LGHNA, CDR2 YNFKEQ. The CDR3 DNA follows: TGTGCCAGCAGCACCCACCCCTGGGGGGCAGGGGGCTTTGGCTACACCTTC. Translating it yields CASSTHPWGAGGFGYTF.

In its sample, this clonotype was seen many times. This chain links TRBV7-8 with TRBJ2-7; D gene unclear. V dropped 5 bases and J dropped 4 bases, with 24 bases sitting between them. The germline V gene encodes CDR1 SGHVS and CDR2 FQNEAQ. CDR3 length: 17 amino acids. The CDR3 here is CASSPHRARARMYEQYF. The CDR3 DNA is TGTGCCAGCAGCCCCCACCGTGCTAGGGCCCGCATGTACGAGCAGTACTTC. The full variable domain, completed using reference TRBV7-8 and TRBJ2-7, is GAGVSQSPRYKVAKRGQDVALRCDPISGHVSLFWYQQALGQGPEFLTYFQNEAQLDKSGLPSDRFFAERPEGSVSTLKIQRTQQEDSAVYLCASSPHRARARMYEQYFGPGTRLTVT.

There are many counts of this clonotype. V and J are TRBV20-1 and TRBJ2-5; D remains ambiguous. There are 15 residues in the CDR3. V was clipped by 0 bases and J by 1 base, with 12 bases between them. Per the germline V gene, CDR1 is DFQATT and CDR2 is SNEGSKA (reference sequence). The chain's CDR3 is CSARDVVRGQETQYF. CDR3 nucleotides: TGCAGTGCTAGAGATGTCGTGAGAGGCCAAGAGACCCAGTACTTC.

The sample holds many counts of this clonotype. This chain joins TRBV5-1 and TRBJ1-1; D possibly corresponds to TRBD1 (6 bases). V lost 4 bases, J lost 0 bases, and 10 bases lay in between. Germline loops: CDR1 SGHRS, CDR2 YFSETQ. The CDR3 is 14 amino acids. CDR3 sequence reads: CASSAGTLNTEAFF. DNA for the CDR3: TGCGCCAGCAGCGCCGGGACATTGAACACTGAAGCTTTCTTT.

The CDR3 DNA sequence: TGCGCCAGCAGCCAGGCCAGGGGGCGGAATCTCGAGCAGTACTTC. Its translation: CASSQARGRNLEQYF. The chain couples TRBV4-3 to TRBJ2-7, with TRBD1 matching over 8 bases. CDR3 length equals 15 residues. Germline V gene sequence: CDR1 LGHNA, CDR2 YSLEER. Unmatched junction bases numbered 10, after V lost 3 bases and J lost 6 bases.

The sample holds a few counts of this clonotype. In DNA form, the CDR3 reads TGTGCCAGCAGCGTAGGCGTCCCGGACGAGACCGGGGAGCTGTTTTTT. Translation: CASSVGVPDETGELFF. The rearrangement joins TRBV9 to TRBJ2-2; D unclear. Germline V gene sequence: CDR1 SGDLS, CDR2 YYNGEE. CDR3 length: 16 residues. The V end was cut by 0 bases, the J end by 5 bases, with 14 bases between.

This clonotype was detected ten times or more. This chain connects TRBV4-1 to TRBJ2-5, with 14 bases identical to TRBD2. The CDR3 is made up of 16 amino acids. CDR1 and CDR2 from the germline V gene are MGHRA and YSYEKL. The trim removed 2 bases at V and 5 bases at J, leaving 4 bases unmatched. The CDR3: CASSQSRLAGGETQYF. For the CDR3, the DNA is TGCGCCAGCAGCCAATCAAGACTAGCGGGAGGGGAGACCCAGTACTTC.

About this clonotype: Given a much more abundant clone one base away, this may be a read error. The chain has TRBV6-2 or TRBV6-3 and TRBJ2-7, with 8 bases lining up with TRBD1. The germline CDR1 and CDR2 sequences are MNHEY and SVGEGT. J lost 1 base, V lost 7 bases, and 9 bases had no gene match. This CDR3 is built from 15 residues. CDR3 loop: CASTGTGTGSYEQYF. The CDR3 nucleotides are TGTGCCAGCACTGGCACCGGGACAGGTTCCTACGAGCAGTACTTC.

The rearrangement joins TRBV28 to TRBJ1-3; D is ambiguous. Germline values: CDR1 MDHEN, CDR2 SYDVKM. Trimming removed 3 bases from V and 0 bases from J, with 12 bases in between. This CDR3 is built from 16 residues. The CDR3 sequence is CASSFLDGYSGNTIYF. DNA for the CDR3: TGTGCCAGCAGTTTCCTGGACGGATACTCTGGAAACACCATATATTTT.

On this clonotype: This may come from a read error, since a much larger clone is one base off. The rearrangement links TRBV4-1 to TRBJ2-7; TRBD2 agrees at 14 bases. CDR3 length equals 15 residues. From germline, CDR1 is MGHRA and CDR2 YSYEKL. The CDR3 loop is CASCQRGLAGAQQYF. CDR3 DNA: TGCGCCAGCTGCCAACGGGGACTAGCGGGAGCCCAGCAGTACTTC.

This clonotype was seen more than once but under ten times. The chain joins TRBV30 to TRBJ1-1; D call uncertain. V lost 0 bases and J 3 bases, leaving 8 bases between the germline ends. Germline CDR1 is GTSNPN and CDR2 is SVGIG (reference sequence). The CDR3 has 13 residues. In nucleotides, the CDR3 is TGTGCCTGGAGTGTAATGTCAGACACTGAAGCTTTCTTT. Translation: CAWSVMSDTEAFF.

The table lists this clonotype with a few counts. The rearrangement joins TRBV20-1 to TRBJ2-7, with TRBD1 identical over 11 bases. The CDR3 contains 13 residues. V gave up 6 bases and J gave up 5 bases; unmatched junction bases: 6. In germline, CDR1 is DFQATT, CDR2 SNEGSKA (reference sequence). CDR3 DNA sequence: TGCAGTGCCGGACAGGGGGCCCGGGACGAGCAGTACTTC. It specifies CSAGQGARDEQYF.

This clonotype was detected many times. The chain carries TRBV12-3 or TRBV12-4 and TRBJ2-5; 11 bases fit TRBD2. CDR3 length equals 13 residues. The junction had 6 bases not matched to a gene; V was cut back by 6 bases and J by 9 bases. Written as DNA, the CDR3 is TGTGCCAGCAGCACACTAGCGGGAGTGGCCCAGTACTTC. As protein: CASSTLAGVAQYF.

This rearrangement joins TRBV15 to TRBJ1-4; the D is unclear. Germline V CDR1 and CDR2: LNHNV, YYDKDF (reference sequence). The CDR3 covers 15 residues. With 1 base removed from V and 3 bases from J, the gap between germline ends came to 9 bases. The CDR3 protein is CATSRVAAANEKLFF. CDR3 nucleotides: TGTGCCACCAGCAGAGTGGCGGCAGCTAATGAAAAACTGTTTTTT.

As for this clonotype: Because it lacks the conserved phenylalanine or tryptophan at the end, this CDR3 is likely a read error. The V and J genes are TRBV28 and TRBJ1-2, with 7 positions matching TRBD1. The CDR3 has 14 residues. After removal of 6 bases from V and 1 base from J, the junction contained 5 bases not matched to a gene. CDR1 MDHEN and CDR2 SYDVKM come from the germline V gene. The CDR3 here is CASRVTGINYGYTV. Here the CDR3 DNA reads TGTGCCAGCAGGGTGACAGGGATTAACTATGGCTACACCGTC.

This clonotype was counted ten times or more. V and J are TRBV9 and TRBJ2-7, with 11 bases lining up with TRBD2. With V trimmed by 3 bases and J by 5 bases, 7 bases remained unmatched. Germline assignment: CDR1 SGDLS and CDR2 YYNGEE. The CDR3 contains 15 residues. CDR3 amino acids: CASSAGLTSGDEQYF. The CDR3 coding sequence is TGTGCCAGCAGCGCGGGCCTGACTAGCGGGGACGAGCAGTACTTC. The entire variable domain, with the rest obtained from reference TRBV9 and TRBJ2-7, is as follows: DSGVTQTPKHLITATGQRVTLRCSPRSGDLSVYWYQQSLDQGLQFLIQYYNGEERAKGNILERFSAQQFPDLHSELNLSSLELGDSALYFCASSAGLTSGDEQYFGPGTRLTVT.

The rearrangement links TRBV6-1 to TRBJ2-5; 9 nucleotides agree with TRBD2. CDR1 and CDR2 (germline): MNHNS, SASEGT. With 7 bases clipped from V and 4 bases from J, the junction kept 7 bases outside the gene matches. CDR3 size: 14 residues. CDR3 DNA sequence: TGTGCCAGCAAGCGGGGGGCAGGGTCAGAGACCCAGTACTTC. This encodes CASKRGAGSETQYF.

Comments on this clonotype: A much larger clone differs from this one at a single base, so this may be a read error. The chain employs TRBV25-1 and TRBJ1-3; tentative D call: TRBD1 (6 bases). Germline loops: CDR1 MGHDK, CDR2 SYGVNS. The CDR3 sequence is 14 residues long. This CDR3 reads CASTGALAGNTLYF. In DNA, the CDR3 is TGTGCCAGCACAGGGGCCTTGGCTGGAAACACCCTATATTTT.

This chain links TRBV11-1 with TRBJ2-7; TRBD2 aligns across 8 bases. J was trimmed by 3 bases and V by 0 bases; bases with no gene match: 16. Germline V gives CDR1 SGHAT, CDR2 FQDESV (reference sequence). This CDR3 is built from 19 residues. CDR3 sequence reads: CASSLASPGLGFGGYEQYF. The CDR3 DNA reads TGTGCCAGCAGCTTAGCATCACCGGGACTAGGGTTTGGGGGCTACGAGCAGTACTTC.

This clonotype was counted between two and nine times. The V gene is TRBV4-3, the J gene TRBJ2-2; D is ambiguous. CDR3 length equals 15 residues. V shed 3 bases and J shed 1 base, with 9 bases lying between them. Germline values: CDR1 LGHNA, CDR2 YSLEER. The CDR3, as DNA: TGCGCCAGCAGCCATAGCAGCGTGAACACCGGGGAGCTGTTTTTT. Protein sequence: CASSHSSVNTGELFF.

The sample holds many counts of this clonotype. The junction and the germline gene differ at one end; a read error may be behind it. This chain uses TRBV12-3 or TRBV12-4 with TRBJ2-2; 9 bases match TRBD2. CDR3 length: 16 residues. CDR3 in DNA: TGTGCCGGCAGTTTAGCCCTAGCGGGATACACCGGGGAGCTGTTTTTT. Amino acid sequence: CAGSLALAGYTGELFF.

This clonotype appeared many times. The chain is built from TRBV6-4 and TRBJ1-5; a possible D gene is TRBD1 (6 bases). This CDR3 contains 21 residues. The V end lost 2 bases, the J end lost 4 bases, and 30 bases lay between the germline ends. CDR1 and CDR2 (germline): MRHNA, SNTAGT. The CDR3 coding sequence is TGTGCCAGCAGTGACCCGGGGGCGAAGACCGGGGGATTTGCCGATAATCAGCCCCAGCATTTT. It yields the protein CASSDPGAKTGGFADNQPQHF.

CDR3 sequence: CASSLTHTYEQYF. The DNA for the CDR3 is TGCGCCAGCAGCTTGACTCATACCTACGAGCAGTACTTC. The chain has TRBV5-1 and TRBJ2-7; D is unresolved. The germline gives CDR1 SGHRS, CDR2 YFSETQ. The CDR3 sequence is 13 residues long. Between the trimmed V and J ends, which lost 1 base and 2 bases, there was a span of 7 bases.

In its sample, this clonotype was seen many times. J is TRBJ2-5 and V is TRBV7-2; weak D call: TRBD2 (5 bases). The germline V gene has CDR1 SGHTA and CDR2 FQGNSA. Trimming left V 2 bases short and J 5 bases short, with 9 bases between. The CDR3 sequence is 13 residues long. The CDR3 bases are TGTGCCAGCAGCTTAACTAGGGAGGAGACCCAGTACTTC. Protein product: CASSLTREETQYF.

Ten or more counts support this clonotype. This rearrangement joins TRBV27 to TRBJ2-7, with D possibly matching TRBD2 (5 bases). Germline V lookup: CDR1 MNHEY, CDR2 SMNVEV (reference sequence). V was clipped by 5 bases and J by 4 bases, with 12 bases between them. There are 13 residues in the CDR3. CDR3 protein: CASSDYGGYEQYF. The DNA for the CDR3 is TGTGCCAGCAGTGACTACGGAGGTTACGAGCAGTACTTC.

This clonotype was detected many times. The CDR3 region is CASSEAILGTAYGYTF. CDR3 DNA: TGTGCCAGCAGTGAAGCGATTTTGGGGACAGCCTATGGCTACACCTTC. The chain employs TRBV6-1 and TRBJ1-2; 7 bases fit TRBD1. The CDR3 covers 16 residues. The germline gives CDR1 MNHNS, CDR2 SASEGT. J lost 4 bases, V lost 0 bases, and 8 bases had no gene match.

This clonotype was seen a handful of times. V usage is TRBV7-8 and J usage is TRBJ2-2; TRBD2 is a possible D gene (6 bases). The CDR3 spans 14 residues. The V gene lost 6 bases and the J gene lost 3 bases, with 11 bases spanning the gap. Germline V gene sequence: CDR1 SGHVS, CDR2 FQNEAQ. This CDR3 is CASRPWGDTGELFF. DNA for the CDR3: TGTGCCAGCAGACCTTGGGGGGACACCGGGGAGCTGTTTTTT.

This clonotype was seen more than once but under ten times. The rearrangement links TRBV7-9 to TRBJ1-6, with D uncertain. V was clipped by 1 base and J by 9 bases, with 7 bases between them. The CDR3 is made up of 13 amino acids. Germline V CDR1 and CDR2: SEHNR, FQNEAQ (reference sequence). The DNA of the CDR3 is TGTGCCAGCAGCTTAGACCCGCGTTCACCCCTCCACTTT. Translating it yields CASSLDPRSPLHF.